Listed here are 14 T cell receptor beta chains from one sample, sequenced in a study of blood T cell repertoires in COVID-19. Sequenced by immunoSEQ multiplex PCR; TCRdb stores in-frame clones only, minus some. In the table there are 250,000 to 350,000 clones, around 82% of which are singletons. Sequencing used peripheral blood. The receptors were gathered from a woman aged 45 to 65 with acute or convalescent COVID-19.

The rearrangement links TRBV5-6 to TRBJ1-4; TRBD1 agrees at 9 bases. This CDR3 is built from 15 residues. From germline, CDR1 is SGHDT and CDR2 YYEEEE. V shed 2 bases and J 5 bases; nucleotides not matched to a gene: 4. The CDR3 DNA is TGTGCCAGCAGCTTAAGCGGGACAGGGAATGAAAAACTGTTTTTT. It codes for CASSLSGTGNEKLFF.

V usage is TRBV6-4 and J usage is TRBJ2-5; D remains ambiguous. The CDR3 runs 15 residues. V shed 3 bases and J shed 1 base, with 12 bases lying between them. The germline V gene encodes CDR1 MRHNA and CDR2 SNTAGT. The CDR3 here is CASSESWQSQETQYF. For the CDR3, the DNA is TGTGCCAGCAGTGAGTCTTGGCAGTCCCAAGAGACCCAGTACTTC.

The chain links TRBV30 to TRBJ1-5, with TRBD1 matching 7 bases. Trimming removed 5 bases from V and 4 bases from J; junction bases left unmatched: 5. CDR3 length: 13 amino acids. CDR1 and CDR2 (germline): GTSNPN, SVGIG (reference sequence). The CDR3 protein is CAWATGANQPQHF. DNA of the CDR3: TGTGCCTGGGCTACAGGGGCTAATCAGCCCCAGCATTTT.

V and J are TRBV18 and TRBJ2-5; possibly TRBD1 for D (5 bases). The CDR3 runs to 14 residues. V dropped 0 bases and J dropped 4 bases, with 9 bases sitting between them. The germline CDR1 and CDR2 sequences are KGHSH and LQKENI. In nucleotides, the CDR3 is TGTGCCAGCTCACCACCGGGAAGGGGAGAGACCCAGTACTTC. It codes for CASSPPGRGETQYF.

This chain connects TRBV30 to TRBJ1-2; 9 bases match TRBD1. The CDR3 runs to 14 residues. The germline CDR1 and CDR2 sequences are GTSNPN and SVGIG (reference sequence). V lost 5 bases to trimming and J lost 7 bases; unmatched junction nucleotides: 11. In nucleotides, the CDR3 is TGTGCCTGGGGAACAGGGGGCATTTCTAGTGGCTACACCTTC. Its translation is CAWGTGGISSGYTF.

This clone was observed a few times. V and J are TRBV2 and TRBJ1-5; 9 bases map to TRBD1. The ends lost 6 bases at V and 0 bases at J; junction bases unmatched: 3. This CDR3 comprises 15 residues. Germline CDR1 SNHLY, CDR2 FYNNEI. The CDR3: CASSRDRDSNQPQHF. CDR3 bases: TGTGCCAGCAGCCGGGACAGGGATAGCAATCAGCCCCAGCATTTT.

The rearrangement joins TRBV20-1 to TRBJ1-2; D not resolved. Germline V gene sequence: CDR1 DFQATT, CDR2 SNEGSKA (reference sequence). This CDR3 spans 11 amino acids. The germline V and J ends were trimmed by 7 bases and 4 bases, with 10 bases remaining between them. For the CDR3, the DNA is TGCAGTGTAATAGCCCTCTATGGCTACACCTTC. It translates to CSVIALYGYTF.

This clone has just one count. V gene TRBV5-1 combines with J gene TRBJ2-5; 8 nucleotides agree with TRBD1. In germline, CDR1 is SGHRS, CDR2 YFSETQ. The CDR3 has 14 amino acids. The V and J ends lost 3 bases and 1 base, in that order; junction bases with no gene match: 2. This chain's CDR3 is CASSSTGAQETQYF. The CDR3 region has the DNA TGCGCCAGCAGCTCGACAGGGGCCCAAGAGACCCAGTACTTC.

The V and J genes are TRBV14 and TRBJ2-5, with D possibly matching TRBD2 (6 bases). The CDR3 has 14 residues. Germline V CDR1 and CDR2: SGHDN, FVKESK. The V end lost 3 bases, the J end lost 4 bases, and 12 bases lay between the germline ends. This CDR3 reads CASSQRAGRETQYF. The CDR3, as DNA: TGTGCCAGCAGCCAGCGGGCGGGGAGAGAGACCCAGTACTTC.

The genes are TRBV6-4 and TRBJ1-1, with TRBD1 identical over 7 bases. J was trimmed by 4 bases and V by 10 bases; bases with no gene match: 12. The CDR3 is made up of 14 amino acids. Germline V gene data show CDR1 as MRHNA and CDR2 as SNTAGT. CDR3 coding DNA: TGTGCCACAAGTACAGGGGCAGCAGGCACTGAAGCTTTCTTT. It encodes CATSTGAAGTEAFF.

The V gene is TRBV19, the J gene TRBJ2-7; TRBD1 matches at 10 bases. This CDR3 has 14 residues. Germline-derived CDR1 and CDR2 are LNHDA and SQIVND (reference sequence). Losses at the gene ends were 6 bases for V and 4 bases for J; bases not matched to a gene: 6. The CDR3 coding sequence is TGTGCCAGTAGCCCGACAGGGGGCAGATACGAGCAGTACTTC. Encoded protein: CASSPTGGRYEQYF. The full variable domain, with the rest looked up from reference TRBV19 and TRBJ2-7, is DGGITQSPKYLFRKEGQNVTLSCEQNLNHDAMYWYRQDPGQGLRLIYYSQIVNDFQKGDIAEGYSVSREKKESFPLTVTSAQKNPTAFYLCASSPTGGRYEQYFGPGTRLTVT.

The chain employs TRBV15 and TRBJ1-2; D might be TRBD1 (5 bases). CDR1 is LNHNV, CDR2 YYDKDF, per germline (reference sequence). Trimming shortened V by 0 bases and J by 4 bases, and 15 bases separated the two germline ends. This CDR3 contains 16 residues. The CDR3 here is CATSRDRPTASYGYTF. CDR3 nucleotides: TGTGCCACCAGCAGAGACCGGCCGACAGCTTCCTATGGCTACACCTTC.

The genes are TRBV29-1 and TRBJ1-1; the D gene is possibly TRBD1 (6 bases). The germline V gene has CDR1 SQVTM and CDR2 ANQGSEA. V lost 4 bases, J lost 6 bases, and 18 bases lay in between. The CDR3 runs to 14 residues. CDR3 nucleotides: TGCAGCGTTGGCGACAGGCGTTATGTCCCTGAAGCTTTCTTT. Translating gives CSVGDRRYVPEAFF.

V and J are TRBV7-9 and TRBJ1-3, with 7 bases aligning to TRBD1. The germline V gene has CDR1 SEHNR and CDR2 FQNEAQ (reference sequence). V lost 1 base to trimming and J lost 0 bases; unmatched junction nucleotides: 3. There are 16 residues in the CDR3. CDR3 in amino acids: CASSLGAGGSGNTIYF. In DNA, the CDR3 is TGTGCCAGCAGCTTAGGAGCAGGGGGCTCTGGAAACACCATATATTTT.